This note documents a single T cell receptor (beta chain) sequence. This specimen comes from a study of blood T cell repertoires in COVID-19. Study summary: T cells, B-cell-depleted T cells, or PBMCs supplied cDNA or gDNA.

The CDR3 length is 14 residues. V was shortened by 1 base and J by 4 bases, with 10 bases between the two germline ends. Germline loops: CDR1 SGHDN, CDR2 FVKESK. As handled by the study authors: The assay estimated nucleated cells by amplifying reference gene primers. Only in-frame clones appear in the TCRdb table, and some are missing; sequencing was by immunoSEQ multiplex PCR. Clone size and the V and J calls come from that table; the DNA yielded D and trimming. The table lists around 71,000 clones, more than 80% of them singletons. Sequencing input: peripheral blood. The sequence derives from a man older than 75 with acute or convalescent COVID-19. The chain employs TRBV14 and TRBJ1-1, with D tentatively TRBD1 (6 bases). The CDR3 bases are TGTGCCAGCAGCCAAGCGTTACAGGGCACTGAAGCTTTCTTT. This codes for CASSQALQGTEAFF.